This TCR beta chain was identified during a study of cytomegalovirus exposure and HLA in healthy donors. Worth noting for this clone: Its antigen is unidentified.

Trimming removed 6 bases from V and 4 bases from J; junction bases left unmatched: 11. Germline V CDR1 and CDR2: SGHTA, FQGNSA. The CDR3 runs to 16 residues. Overall study findings and caveats: Some V segments, including TRBV6-2 and TRBV6-3, were excluded as indistinguishable. It has been reported that TCR beta sequences accurately predicted the HLA-A and HLA-B alleles of most subjects.

The PCR used 60 Vbeta and 13 Jbeta primers. Repertoires were generated with immunoSEQ multiplex PCR, while TCRdb's copy carries only in-frame clones and drops some. The table lists 98,000 or so clones, 75% to 80% of them singletons, with roughly 5% in the top ten. The chain has TRBV7-2 and TRBJ2-2, with 7 bases fitting TRBD1. The clonotype was recovered from a man aged 55 to 70 in good health and CMV-seropositive. Sequences were obtained from PBMCs. The CDR3 DNA sequence: TGTGCCAGCAGGGGACCAGGGGGTGGTGGCACCGGGGAGCTGTTTTTT. Translation: CASRGPGGGGTGELFF.